The 23 T cell receptor beta chains in this list originate from one sample, sequenced in a study of blood T cells in healthy people across ages. A second PCR of about 6 to 12 cycles used a sample-barcoded 5' primer and a J-beta primer mix. From the 5' RACE reads, TCRdb called clonotypes with MiXCR, one entry per CDR3 protein. The sample holds roughly 800,000 distinct CDR3 sequences, more than 20% seen once. These data were also filed under a second study, of T cells of mothers and their children.

Sequenced input: blood. These receptor sequences come from a boy aged 5-17 years in good health.

A few counts support this clonotype. The genes are TRBV2 and TRBJ2-1; 9 bases map to TRBD1. CDR1 SNHLY and CDR2 FYNNEI come from the germline V gene. Germline trimming cut 3 bases from V and 2 bases from J; bases unmatched to any gene: 5. CDR3 length equals 16 residues. The CDR3 bases are TGTGCCAGCAGTGAGATGGGACAGGGAGCCTACAATGAGCAGTTCTTC. Translated: CASSEMGQGAYNEQFF.

This clonotype was counted between two and nine times. The chain is built from TRBV7-2 and TRBJ1-4; 9 bases fit TRBD1. The CDR3 spans 15 residues. The germline V gene encodes CDR1 SGHTA and CDR2 FQGNSA. V shed 5 bases, J shed 4 bases, and the junction held 5 bases outside the gene matches. The CDR3 loop reads CASSETGGSNEKLFF. The CDR3 nucleotides are TGTGCCAGCAGCGAAACAGGGGGCAGTAATGAAAAACTGTTTTTT.

This CDR3 reads CASSQLPQGAGYGYTF. The CDR3 DNA reads as TGTGCCAGCAGCCAGCTCCCACAGGGGGCGGGCTATGGCTACACCTTC. The rearrangement joins TRBV6-5 to TRBJ1-2, with 9 bases that match TRBD1. Trimming took 6 bases from V and 4 from J; bases not matched to a gene: 12. CDR1 and CDR2 from the germline V gene are MNHEY and SVGAGI. The CDR3 is 16 residues long.

This chain links TRBV2 with TRBJ2-2, with 8 nucleotides matching TRBD2. The CDR3 totals 15 residues. The V segment lost 6 bases and the J segment 2 bases; nucleotides outside the gene matches: 5. Germline lookup yields CDR1 SNHLY and CDR2 FYNNEI. The CDR3 coding sequence is TGTGCCAGCAGGACCAGCGGGGGAAACACCGGGGAGCTGTTTTTT. Translated, it gives CASRTSGGNTGELFF.

This clonotype showed up many times. V is TRBV28 and J is TRBJ2-5; 9 bases line up with TRBD1. The closer fit of TRBJ2-7 to the DNA end suggests the J call may be wrong. Germline-derived CDR1 and CDR2 are MDHEN and SYDVKM. The CDR3 sequence is 17 residues long. The DNA for the CDR3 is TGTGCCAGCAGTTCCGCAGGGGCGGGACAGGGATCCTACGAGCAGTACTTC. This encodes CASSSAGAGQGSYEQYF.

Of note for this clonotype: The junction departs from germline at one end; a sequencing error may be responsible. V is TRBV20-1 and J is TRBJ2-3; the match to TRBD2 covers 10 bases. The CDR3 is 20 amino acids. CDR1 and CDR2 from the germline V gene are DFQATT and SNEGSKA (reference sequence). The CDR3 here is CSVNPRGGRKSSGGPNRLDF. The CDR3 DNA is TGCAGTGTAAATCCGAGAGGGGGCCGTAAAAGTAGCGGGGGGCCCAACCGGTTGGATTTT.

This chain connects TRBV27 to TRBJ1-6; 7 bases line up with TRBD1. Germline CDR1 reads MNHEY; CDR2 reads SMNVEV (reference sequence). The CDR3 is 15 residues long. The V segment lost 6 bases and the J segment 7 bases; nucleotides outside the gene matches: 9. The CDR3 loop is CASRSRGALNSPLHF. The DNA of the CDR3 is TGTGCCAGCAGGTCCAGGGGGGCCCTGAATTCACCCCTCCACTTT.

The sample holds a few counts of this clonotype. The gene calls are TRBV7-2 and TRBJ2-1; D unresolved. The CDR3 covers 15 residues. The V gene's germline CDR1 is SGHTA and CDR2 FQGNSA. V lost 5 bases and J lost 0, with 11 bases in between. The CDR3 spells CASSLTKSSYNEQFF. As DNA, the CDR3 is TGTGCCAGCAGCCTCACCAAGAGCTCCTACAATGAGCAGTTCTTC.

V gene TRBV6-1 combines with J gene TRBJ2-3; D is unclear. V lost 0 bases and J 2 bases, leaving 15 bases between the germline ends. CDR1 is MNHNS, CDR2 SASEGT, per germline. The CDR3 has 17 residues. CDR3 amino acids: CASSEAQASHYTDTQYF. The DNA of the CDR3 is TGTGCCAGCAGTGAAGCGCAGGCCTCTCACTACACAGATACGCAGTATTTT.

In its sample, this clonotype was seen a few times. V gene TRBV7-8 combines with J gene TRBJ2-1, with D hard to call. Germline V gene lookup returns CDR1 SGHVS and CDR2 FQNEAQ. The V end lost 5 bases, the J end lost 5 bases, and 13 bases lay between the germline ends. This CDR3 comprises 14 residues. CDR3 residues: CASSPERLHNEQFF. The CDR3 DNA is TGTGCCAGCAGCCCCGAGAGACTCCACAATGAGCAGTTCTTC.

The CDR3 nucleotides are TGTGCCAGCACCATGGGAGGGTCTGGGGCCAACGTCCTGACTTTC. Protein sequence: CASTMGGSGANVLTF. This chain connects TRBV7-9 to TRBJ2-6; TRBD2 aligns across 7 bases. Germline CDR1 and CDR2: SEHNR and FQNEAQ (reference sequence). The CDR3 is 15 amino acids. V lost 7 bases and J lost 1; bases outside the gene matches: 4.

The CDR3 coding sequence is TGCAGTGCTCCGGTTTTGTTAGCGGCACAAGAGACCCAGTACTTC. Amino acid sequence: CSAPVLLAAQETQYF. The V gene is TRBV20-1, the J gene TRBJ2-5, with TRBD2 as a possible D gene (6 bases). The germline gives CDR1 DFQATT, CDR2 SNEGSKA (reference sequence). This CDR3 is built from 15 residues. V lost 5 bases and J lost 2, with 18 bases in between.

This sequence joins TRBV6-2 or TRBV6-3 and TRBJ2-2, with D maybe TRBD2 (6 bases). The germline V and J ends were trimmed by 2 bases and 3 bases, with 7 bases remaining between them. The CDR3 totals 14 residues. CDR1 and CDR2 (germline): MNHEY, SVGEGT. CDR3 DNA sequence: TGTGCCAGCAGTTACACGGGGGACACCGGGGAGCTGTTTTTT. Its protein product is CASSYTGDTGELFF.

The J gene is TRBJ2-3, the V gene TRBV10-3; possibly TRBD1 or TRBD2 for D (5 bases each). There are 13 residues in the CDR3. The germline V and J ends were trimmed by 10 bases and 0 bases, with 11 bases remaining between them. Germline V CDR1 and CDR2: ENHRY, SYGVKD. DNA for the CDR3: TGTGCCACCCAGGGAGCCAGCACAGATACGCAGTATTTT. It translates to CATQGASTDTQYF.

This clonotype was observed a few times. V gene TRBV14 combines with J gene TRBJ2-5, with D possibly being TRBD1 or TRBD2 (5 bases each). The end of the DNA aligns better with TRBJ2-1, so the J call may be wrong. CDR3 length: 12 residues. Germline V gives CDR1 SGHDN, CDR2 FVKESK. The CDR3 DNA sequence: TGTGCCAGCAGCCAAGGAGGGGCGCCCCAGTTCTTC. It translates to CASSQGGAPQFF.

The chain carries TRBV2 and TRBJ2-1, with TRBD2 matching 16 bases. The CDR3 runs to 16 residues. Germline CDR1 is SNHLY and CDR2 is FYNNEI. Trimming cost V 8 bases and J 6 bases; bases outside gene matches: 7. Here the CDR3 reads CASWGLAGGPGNEQFF. The CDR3 DNA follows: TGTGCCAGCTGGGGACTAGCGGGAGGGCCAGGCAATGAGCAGTTCTTC.

This clonotype turned up a few times. The gene calls are TRBV29-1 and TRBJ2-5, with 10 bases fitting TRBD1. The CDR3 extends over 15 amino acids. The V gene's germline CDR1 is SQVTM and CDR2 ANQGSEA. V shed 0 bases and J 5 bases; nucleotides not matched to a gene: 6. The chain's CDR3 is CSVEDSGQGGETQYF. The CDR3, as DNA: TGCAGCGTTGAAGATTCCGGACAGGGGGGGGAGACCCAGTACTTC.

This rearrangement joins TRBV7-9 to TRBJ1-4; TRBD1 matches at 7 bases. This CDR3 is built from 15 residues. CDR1 is SEHNR and CDR2 is FQNEAQ in the germline V gene (reference sequence). Germline trimming cut 6 bases from V and 7 bases from J; bases unmatched to any gene: 11. DNA of the CDR3: TGTGCCAGCAGGTCTCAGACAGGGTACATTGAAAAACTGTTTTTT. It codes for CASRSQTGYIEKLFF.

This clonotype was seen more than once but under ten times. This rearrangement joins TRBV2 to TRBJ2-5; 7 bases line up with TRBD2. The CDR3 is 14 residues long. V was pared by 6 bases and J by 0 bases, with 4 bases of the junction left unmatched. Per the germline V gene, CDR1 is SNHLY and CDR2 is FYNNEI. The CDR3 sequence: CASRNGRYQETQYF. CDR3 in DNA: TGTGCCAGCAGGAACGGGAGGTACCAAGAGACCCAGTACTTC.

The chain joins TRBV5-1 to TRBJ2-5; 9 nucleotides align to TRBD2. Matching the DNA end better, TRBJ2-1 makes the J call doubtful. The CDR3 is made up of 16 amino acids. Per the germline V gene, CDR1 is SGHRS and CDR2 is YFSETQ. The CDR3 coding sequence is TGCGCCAGCAGCTCGCGACCGACTAGCGGAAACAATGAGCAGTTCTTC. Translation: CASSSRPTSGNNEQFF.

This chain joins TRBV10-3 and TRBJ2-5; D might be TRBD1 (6 bases). The V gene's germline CDR1 is ENHRY and CDR2 SYGVKD. The CDR3 has 14 amino acids. V was pared by 6 bases and J by 2 bases, with 13 bases between. The CDR3 nucleotides are TGTGCCATCAGGGCCAGGGGCCCTCAAGAGACCCAGTACTTC. Its protein is CAIRARGPQETQYF.

This clonotype has more than one count but fewer than ten. The V call is TRBV4-3, the J call TRBJ1-2; 8 nucleotides match TRBD1. The CDR3 extends over 15 amino acids. Per germline, CDR1 LGHNA and CDR2 YSLEER. With V trimmed by 1 base and J by 4 bases, 5 bases remained unmatched. CDR3 sequence (DNA): TGCGCCAGCAGCCAAGGCGGGACAGGAGTCTATGGCTACACCTTC. Amino acids: CASSQGGTGVYGYTF.

This clonotype has a handful of counts. One end of the junction fails to match germline, which may point to a read error. The genes are TRBV15 and TRBJ2-4; D might be TRBD2 (5 bases). The CDR3 consists of 15 residues. Looked up from germline, CDR1 is LNHNV and CDR2 is YYDKDF (reference sequence). This CDR3 is CATSGEEVAKNIQYF. CDR3 in DNA: TGTGCCACCAGCGGAGAGGAGGTAGCCAAAAACATTCAGTACTTC.